What follows are 26 T cell receptor beta chains derived from one specimen sequenced in a study of shared clonotypes between healthy human individuals. Sequencing was performed with immunoSEQ multiplex PCR; in TCRdb, only in-frame clones are kept and a portion is missing. The data show 400,000 to 500,000 clones, with roughly four fifths seen just once and 13% held by the top ten. The material sequenced was PBMCs. These receptors came from a woman in her thirties or forties in good health. Some clones in this sample may be carry-over from other donors' samples.

V and J are TRBV7-3 and TRBJ2-3, with TRBD2 identical over 9 bases. After removal of 2 bases from V and 2 bases from J, the junction contained 5 bases not matched to a gene. CDR3 size: 16 residues. Looked up from germline, CDR1 is SGHTA and CDR2 is FQGTGA. DNA for the CDR3: TGTGCCAGCAGCTTATATGCGGGAGGGGACACAGATACGCAGTATTTT. It specifies CASSLYAGGDTDTQYF. The whole variable domain, remainder taken from reference TRBV7-3 and TRBJ2-3, is GAGVSQTPSNKVTEKGKYVELRCDPISGHTALYWYRQSLGQGPEFLIYFQGTGAADDSGLPNDRFFAVRPEGSVSTLKIQRTERGDSAVYLCASSLYAGGDTDTQYFGPGTRLTVL.

A word on this clone: It is likely a read error: a sequence one base away is far more abundant. V and J are TRBV28 and TRBJ2-2; D possibly corresponds to TRBD2 (6 bases). There are 14 residues in the CDR3. CDR1 and CDR2 (germline): MDHEN, SYDVKM. Here the CDR3 DNA reads TGTGCCAGCAGTTTTTTGGGTTACACCGGGGGGCTGTTTTTT. Its protein product is CASSFLGYTGGLFF. The full variable domain, rest sourced from reference TRBV28 and TRBJ2-2, is DVKVTQSSRYLVKRTGEKVFLECVQDMDHENMFWYRQDPGLGLRLIYFSYDVKMKEKGDIPEGYSVSREKKERFSLILESASTNQTSMYLCASSFLGYTGGLFFGEGSRLTVL.

The chain has TRBV7-8 and TRBJ2-3; 12 nucleotides match TRBD2. Germline V CDR1 and CDR2: SGHVS, FQNEAQ. Trimming at V came to 1 base and at J to 4 bases, leaving 6 bases not matched to a gene. The CDR3 runs 17 residues. The CDR3 spells CASSLVTLAGGPDTQYF. For the CDR3, the DNA is TGTGCCAGCAGCTTAGTTACCCTAGCGGGAGGGCCAGATACGCAGTATTTT. The whole variable domain, filled in from reference TRBV7-8 and TRBJ2-3, reads GAGVSQSPRYKVAKRGQDVALRCDPISGHVSLFWYQQALGQGPEFLTYFQNEAQLDKSGLPSDRFFAERPEGSVSTLKIQRTQQEDSAVYLCASSLVTLAGGPDTQYFGPGTRLTVL.

A note on this clone: This likely traces to a read error, being one base from a far larger clone. The CDR3 loop reads CASSLAVRTGGLGSHEQYF. The CDR3 DNA reads TGTGCCAGCAGCTTAGCGGTGAGAACAGGGGGACTGGGGTCCCACGAGCAGTACTTC. The chain has TRBV7-9 and TRBJ2-7; TRBD1 aligns across 8 bases. The CDR3 runs 19 residues. V gave up 0 bases and J gave up 5 bases; unmatched junction bases: 18. CDR1 and CDR2 (germline): SEHNR, FQNEAQ (reference sequence). The complete variable domain, with remaining parts taken from reference TRBV7-9 and TRBJ2-7, reads DTGVSQNPRHKITKRGQNVTFRCDPISEHNRLYWYRQTLGQGPEFLTYFQNEAQLEKSRLLSDRFSAERPKGSFSTLEIQRTEQGDSAMYLCASSLAVRTGGLGSHEQYFGPGTRLTVT.

This clone was found a few times. This sequence joins TRBV6-8 and TRBJ1-1; tentatively, D is TRBD1 (5 bases). Looked up from germline, CDR1 is MNHGY and CDR2 is SAAAGT. The CDR3 consists of 13 residues. Trimming removed 5 bases from V and 1 base from J, with 8 bases in between. Written as DNA, the CDR3 is TGTGCCAGCAGTCTAGGGGAGAACACTGAAGCTTTCTTT. Residues: CASSLGENTEAFF.

This chain uses TRBV5-1 with TRBJ2-1, with 8 bases matching TRBD1. The V and J ends lost 4 bases and 3 bases, in that order; junction bases with no gene match: 18. The CDR3 contains 19 residues. The germline V gene has CDR1 SGHRS and CDR2 YFSETQ. CDR3 in amino acids: CASSLPGTGNPRGYNEQFF. In DNA, the CDR3 is TGCGCCAGCAGCCTACCCGGGACAGGCAATCCCAGGGGCTACAATGAGCAGTTCTTC.

V is TRBV5-5 and J is TRBJ1-5; D may be TRBD1 (6 bases). Germline V gene sequence: CDR1 SGHKS, CDR2 YYEKEE (reference sequence). The CDR3 is 14 residues long. V lost 2 bases and J lost 3, with 9 bases in between. CDR3 nucleotides: TGTGCCAGCAGCTTCAGGGGTTACAATCAGCCCCAGCATTTT. It translates to CASSFRGYNQPQHF.

J is TRBJ1-6 and V is TRBV28, with D possibly being TRBD1 (5 bases). The CDR3 is made up of 16 amino acids. CDR1 is MDHEN, CDR2 SYDVKM, per germline. V was trimmed by 2 bases and J by 1 base, leaving 9 bases between them. In DNA form, the CDR3 reads TGTGCCAGCAGTTTAGGGGGACGGTCCTATAATTCACCCCTCCACTTT. Translating gives CASSLGGRSYNSPLHF.

V is TRBV28 and J is TRBJ2-7; TRBD1 might be the D (6 bases). Per the germline V gene, CDR1 is MDHEN and CDR2 is SYDVKM. The CDR3 is made up of 14 amino acids. Trimming left V 5 bases short and J 1 base short, with 12 bases between. The CDR3 DNA reads as TGTGCCAGCAGTGGTACAGGGATATCCTACGAGCAGTACTTC. It yields the protein CASSGTGISYEQYF.

The V call is TRBV28, the J call TRBJ2-7; a possible D gene is TRBD1 (5 bases). Looked up from germline, CDR1 is MDHEN and CDR2 is SYDVKM. Trimming shortened V by 6 bases and J by 2 bases, and 14 bases separated the two germline ends. This CDR3 comprises 14 residues. The DNA of the CDR3 is TGTGCCAGCAGCCATCCACAGGATCCCTACGAGCAGTACTTC. Protein product: CASSHPQDPYEQYF.

The chain links TRBV7-2 to TRBJ1-2; TRBD1 is a possible D gene (6 bases). Germline V lookup: CDR1 SGHTA, CDR2 FQGNSA. Trimming left V 1 base short and J 8 bases short, with 14 bases between. The CDR3 is 14 amino acids. Written as DNA, the CDR3 is TGTGCCAGCAGCTTAGTGGGACAAGGAAGAGGCTACACCTTC. Translated, it gives CASSLVGQGRGYTF.

The chain combines TRBV4-2 with TRBJ2-1; D is unresolved. V shed 0 bases and J shed 12 bases, with 12 bases lying between them. CDR1 is LGHNA, CDR2 YNFKEQ, per germline. The CDR3 runs to 13 residues. The CDR3 region is CASSQDYRVVQFF. The CDR3, as DNA: TGTGCCAGCAGCCAAGATTATCGGGTTGTGCAGTTCTTC.

A word on this clone: A much larger clone lies a single base off, so this may be a read error. Other DNA variants within this sample encode the same CDR3. J is TRBJ2-7 and V is TRBV28; the D is unclear. The CDR3 runs 13 residues. The V gene's germline CDR1 is MDHEN and CDR2 SYDVKM. The CDR3 sequence: CASRLWSSYEQYF. The CDR3 coding sequence is TGTGCCAGCCGACTTTGGAGCTCCTACGAGCAATACTTC.

This chain connects TRBV28 to TRBJ2-7; TRBD2 agrees at 12 bases. This CDR3 region has 16 residues. In germline, CDR1 is MDHEN, CDR2 SYDVKM. The ends lost 5 bases at V and 7 bases at J; junction bases unmatched: 12. CDR3 in amino acids: CASSHETSGGLGEQYF. Written as DNA, the CDR3 is TGTGCCAGCAGTCACGAGACTAGCGGGGGCCTCGGAGAGCAGTACTTC.

A remark on this clone: A much larger clone lies a single base off, so this may be a read error. Additional DNA sequences in this sample encode the identical CDR3. The J gene is TRBJ2-2, the V gene TRBV2, with 9 bases aligning to TRBD2. This CDR3 contains 16 residues. Germline CDR1 reads SNHLY; CDR2 reads FYNNEI. CDR3 in amino acids: CASSSMSGRNTGELFF. The CDR3 nucleotides read TGTGCCAGCAGTAGTATGAGCGGGAGGAACACTGGGGAGCTGTTTTTT.

The rearrangement links TRBV29-1 to TRBJ2-3, with a tentative D call TRBD2 (5 bases). Germline CDR1 is SQVTM and CDR2 is ANQGSEA. Trimming shortened V by 2 bases and J by 1 base, and 10 bases separated the two germline ends. This CDR3 region has 14 residues. The CDR3 loop is CSVEPSGRTDTQYF. The CDR3 DNA sequence: TGCAGCGTTGAACCCAGCGGTCGCACAGATACGCAGTATTTT.

The gene calls are TRBV10-3 and TRBJ1-3; maybe TRBD1 (6 bases). V was trimmed by 6 bases and J by 0 bases, leaving 18 bases between them. Germline CDR1 ENHRY, CDR2 SYGVKD. This CDR3 contains 17 residues. In nucleotides, the CDR3 is TGTGCCATCAGCTTGCTCCGGGACACCGACTCTGGAAACACCATATATTTT. Amino acid sequence: CAISLLRDTDSGNTIYF.

The genes are TRBV12-5 and TRBJ2-5; D gene unclear. V was clipped by 4 bases and J by 1 base, with 7 bases between them. The germline V gene encodes CDR1 LGHNT and CDR2 FRNRAP. This CDR3 contains 13 residues. CDR3 sequence: CASGSDTQETQYF. The CDR3, as DNA: TGTGCTAGTGGTTCAGACACCCAAGAGACCCAGTACTTC.

This clone was counted at least ten times. The chain is built from TRBV30 and TRBJ2-5, with 10 bases lining up with TRBD1. CDR1 GTSNPN and CDR2 SVGIG come from the germline V gene (reference sequence). Germline trimming cut 3 bases from V and 6 bases from J; bases unmatched to any gene: 7. This CDR3 is 14 amino acids long. The CDR3 DNA is TGTGCCTGGAGGGACAGGGGGGGCTTGAAGACCCAGTACTTC. This encodes CAWRDRGGLKTQYF.

This chain links TRBV29-1 with TRBJ2-2; 11 bases line up with TRBD2. The CDR3 length is 15 residues. The ends lost 7 bases at V and 7 bases at J; junction bases unmatched: 11. CDR1 and CDR2 from the germline V gene are SQVTM and ANQGSEA. The CDR3 loop is CSAVAGGNFGGELFF. In nucleotides, the CDR3 is TGCAGCGCCGTAGCGGGAGGGAATTTCGGCGGGGAGCTGTTTTTT.

A note on this clone: A read error may produce the germline difference seen at one junction end. This chain links TRBV23-1 with TRBJ2-5; TRBD1 matches 8 bases. TRBV23-1 is assigned to the ORF class and has an uncertain function. This CDR3 has 14 residues. For the CDR3, the DNA is TGCGCCAGCAACCGCGGGACAGGAACAGAGGCCCAGTACTTC. Its protein product is CASNRGTGTEAQYF.

The V call is TRBV7-9, the J call TRBJ2-1, with 8 positions matching TRBD1. The germline CDR1 and CDR2 sequences are SEHNR and FQNEAQ (reference sequence). The CDR3 runs to 15 residues. J was trimmed by 7 bases and V by 1 base; bases with no gene match: 6. CDR3: CASSLGQGRLNEQFF. DNA for the CDR3: TGTGCCAGCAGCTTAGGACAGGGGAGGCTTAATGAGCAGTTCTTC.

The J gene is TRBJ2-7, the V gene TRBV29-1; D uncertain. The CDR3 spans 11 residues. Trimming removed 0 bases at V and 7 bases at J, with 7 bases between. CDR1 is SQVTM and CDR2 is ANQGSEA in the germline V gene. CDR3 bases: TGCAGCGTTGAAGATATCGAGGAGCAGTACTTC. It codes for CSVEDIEEQYF.

The V gene is TRBV9, the J gene TRBJ2-1; no firm D call. Germline loops: CDR1 SGDLS, CDR2 YYNGEE. The CDR3 totals 17 residues. Trimming removed 4 bases at V and 1 base at J, with 18 bases between. Written as DNA, the CDR3 is TGTGCCAGCAGCCCCCGGTCATTTGGGATGTCCTACAATGAGCAGTTCTTC. Residues: CASSPRSFGMSYNEQFF.

This chain links TRBV5-1 with TRBJ1-4, with D possibly TRBD1 on 5 matching bases. There are 12 residues in the CDR3. CDR1 and CDR2 (germline): SGHRS, YFSETQ. Deletions cut 4 bases from V and 8 bases from J, with 9 bases between. In DNA form, the CDR3 reads TGCGCCAGCAGCGGGGAGGGGGAAAAACTGTTTTTT. Its translation: CASSGEGEKLFF.

The rearrangement links TRBV6-1 to TRBJ2-5; D call uncertain. V lost 0 bases, J lost 0 bases, and 5 bases lay in between. The CDR3 sequence is 14 residues long. CDR1 MNHNS and CDR2 SASEGT come from the germline V gene. CDR3 loop: CASSEAGYQETQYF. CDR3 nucleotides: TGTGCCAGCAGTGAAGCGGGGTACCAAGAGACCCAGTACTTC.